These 25 T cell receptor beta chains came from one sample sequenced in a study of blood T cell repertoires in COVID-19. TCRdb's table, derived via immunoSEQ multiplex PCR, lists solely in-frame clones and lacks some. The sample has some 150,000 clones, under 90% seen once. The sequencing sample was made of peripheral blood. These receptors were taken from a human donor in a cohort sampled during active COVID-19.

The CDR3 loop reads CASSPNGQGGTEAFF. The CDR3 coding sequence is TGTGCCAGCAGCCCTAATGGACAGGGAGGGACTGAAGCTTTCTTT. The V call is TRBV5-6, the J call TRBJ1-1, with 8 bases matching TRBD1. Germline CDR1 and CDR2: SGHDT and YYEEEE. The length of the CDR3 is 15 residues. V gave up 4 bases and J gave up 5 bases; unmatched junction bases: 10.

The chain employs TRBV28 and TRBJ1-5; D possibly corresponds to TRBD1 (5 bases). The V end lost 8 bases, the J end lost 6 bases, and 14 bases lay between the germline ends. CDR1 and CDR2 from the germline V gene are MDHEN and SYDVKM. The CDR3 runs 13 residues. The CDR3, as DNA: TGTGCCAGCTCCGGGGGGGGTAGTCAGCCCCAGCATTTT. This translates into CASSGGGSQPQHF. Drawing the rest from reference TRBV28 and TRBJ1-5, the complete variable domain is DVKVTQSSRYLVKRTGEKVFLECVQDMDHENMFWYRQDPGLGLRLIYFSYDVKMKEKGDIPEGYSVSREKKERFSLILESASTNQTSMYLCASSGGGSQPQHFGDGTRLSIL.

V gene TRBV3-1 (or the pseudogene TRBV3-2) combines with J gene TRBJ2-5; D uncertain. Trimming removed 2 bases at V and 2 bases at J, with 12 bases between. The CDR3 is 15 residues long. Per germline, CDR1 LGHDT and CDR2 YNNKEL (reference sequence). This CDR3 reads CASSQKIGRQETQYF. The CDR3 DNA follows: TGTGCCAGCAGCCAAAAGATAGGCAGGCAAGAGACCCAGTACTTC.

This clone appeared a few times. The chain uses TRBV19 and TRBJ2-7; 7 nucleotides line up with TRBD2. The junction had 12 bases not matched to a gene; V was cut back by 6 bases and J by 4 bases. The CDR3 sequence is 15 residues long. Per the germline V gene, CDR1 is LNHDA and CDR2 is SQIVND (reference sequence). The CDR3 protein is CASRTRTGGSYEQYF. For the CDR3, the DNA is TGTGCCAGTAGGACTAGAACGGGGGGTTCGTACGAGCAGTACTTC.

This chain joins TRBV4-1 and TRBJ1-5; 12 bases match TRBD1. Losses at the gene ends were 0 bases for V and 3 bases for J; bases not matched to a gene: 6. This CDR3 has 18 residues. Germline CDR1 is MGHRA and CDR2 is YSYEKL. In DNA, the CDR3 is TGCGCCAGCAGCCAAGATCTTGGGACAGGGGGCTTCAATCAGCCCCAGCATTTT. This encodes CASSQDLGTGGFNQPQHF.

The chain links TRBV11-3 to TRBJ2-3, with a weak D call TRBD1 (6 bases). The V end was cut by 1 base, the J end by 1 base, with 9 bases between. Germline V gene sequence: CDR1 SGHNT, CDR2 YENEEA. CDR3 length: 15 amino acids. CDR3 sequence (DNA): TGTGCCAGCAGCTTAGGGGGGACACGCACAGATACGCAGTATTTT. Amino acid sequence: CASSLGGTRTDTQYF.

The rearrangement joins TRBV18 to TRBJ2-7, with a weak D call TRBD1 (6 bases). V was trimmed by 0 bases and J by 4 bases, leaving 13 bases between them. The CDR3 is 15 amino acids. Looked up from germline, CDR1 is KGHSH and CDR2 is LQKENI. CDR3 sequence: CASSPPSGQIYEQYF. Here the CDR3 DNA reads TGTGCCAGCTCACCACCATCGGGACAAATTTACGAGCAGTACTTC.

The chain links TRBV4-1 to TRBJ2-3; 7 bases are a match to TRBD1. CDR1 MGHRA and CDR2 YSYEKL come from the germline V gene. The CDR3 consists of 15 residues. The J segment lost 3 bases and the V segment lost 4 bases, leaving 7 bases of the junction unmatched. CDR3: CASSPQGFGTDTQYF. DNA of the CDR3: TGCGCCAGCAGCCCACAGGGGTTCGGGACAGATACGCAGTATTTT.

This sequence joins TRBV7-9 and TRBJ1-5; D call uncertain. Per germline, CDR1 SEHNR and CDR2 FQNEAQ (reference sequence). Trimming took 5 bases from V and 0 from J, leaving 8 bases between them. This CDR3 has 14 residues. For the CDR3, the DNA is TGTGCCAGCAGCCTCCGGGATAGCAATCAGCCCCAGCATTTT. Protein sequence: CASSLRDSNQPQHF.

This clone was observed a few times. V usage is TRBV7-8 and J usage is TRBJ1-5; D remains unclear. This CDR3 is 13 amino acids long. V gave up 4 bases and J gave up 10 bases, with 14 bases separating them. Germline V gene data show CDR1 as SGHVS and CDR2 as FQNEAQ. The CDR3 loop is CASSSTQAPPQHF. The CDR3 DNA reads as TGTGCCAGCAGCTCCACCCAGGCTCCCCCCCAGCATTTT.

In DNA, the CDR3 is TGTGCCAGCAGCTCGCGACAGAATTCACCCCTCCACTTT. Its translation: CASSSRQNSPLHF. This chain uses TRBV9 with TRBJ1-6, with a possible D match to TRBD1 (5 bases). V lost 4 bases and J lost 7, with 9 bases in between. Germline assignment: CDR1 SGDLS and CDR2 YYNGEE. The CDR3 sequence is 13 residues long. Drawing the rest from reference TRBV9 and TRBJ1-6, the complete variable domain is DSGVTQTPKHLITATGQRVTLRCSPRSGDLSVYWYQQSLDQGLQFLIQYYNGEERAKGNILERFSAQQFPDLHSELNLSSLELGDSALYFCASSSRQNSPLHFGNGTRLTVT.

This rearrangement joins TRBV6-2 or TRBV6-3 to TRBJ2-3, with 7 bases fitting TRBD2. V shed 6 bases, J shed 8 bases, and the junction held 11 bases outside the gene matches. The CDR3 is 14 residues long. Germline V lookup: CDR1 MNHEY, CDR2 SVGEGT. The CDR3 reads CASSERRGVATQYF. The CDR3 DNA follows: TGTGCCAGCAGCGAGAGACGGGGGGTTGCTACGCAGTATTTT.

CDR3 DNA sequence: TGTGCCAGCACCCTGGACAGGGCGAATAACTATGGCTACACCTTC. This encodes CASTLDRANNYGYTF. The V and J genes are TRBV2 and TRBJ1-2; 8 positions match TRBD1. The length of the CDR3 is 15 residues. Germline V gene sequence: CDR1 SNHLY, CDR2 FYNNEI. The trim removed 7 bases at V and 1 base at J, leaving 8 bases unmatched.

V usage is TRBV5-4 and J usage is TRBJ2-5; TRBD1 is a possible D gene (5 bases). The V gene's germline CDR1 is SGHNT and CDR2 YYREEE (reference sequence). The V end was cut by 3 bases, the J end by 5 bases, with 8 bases between. The CDR3 is 12 amino acids. This chain's CDR3 is CASSSGWETQYF. The CDR3 nucleotides read TGTGCCAGCAGCTCAGGGTGGGAGACCCAGTACTTC.

The V gene is TRBV24-1, the J gene TRBJ2-1; a possible D gene is TRBD2 (6 bases). Trimming left V 3 bases short and J 8 bases short, with 22 bases between. The CDR3 runs 17 residues. Germline V gene sequence: CDR1 KGHDR, CDR2 SFDVKD. In nucleotides, the CDR3 is TGTGCCACCAGTGATCCGCTTCGAACGGACTATGCGGATGAGCAGTTCTTC. Amino acid sequence: CATSDPLRTDYADEQFF.

The chain is built from TRBV3-1 (or the pseudogene TRBV3-2) and TRBJ2-5, with 9 positions matching TRBD2. Germline V CDR1 and CDR2: LGHDT, YNNKEL (reference sequence). Germline trimming cut 8 bases from V and 5 bases from J; bases unmatched to any gene: 6. This CDR3 comprises 13 residues. The CDR3 here is CASWRGGRETQYF. The CDR3 DNA follows: TGTGCCAGCTGGCGGGGGGGCCGGGAGACCCAGTACTTC.

The V call is TRBV19, the J call TRBJ2-1, with 9 bases aligning to TRBD2. Unmatched junction bases numbered 11, after V lost 5 bases and J lost 9 bases. CDR3 length: 15 residues. In germline, CDR1 is LNHDA, CDR2 SQIVND (reference sequence). The CDR3 is CASSSGTSPLSEQFF. CDR3 nucleotide sequence: TGTGCCAGTAGTTCCGGGACTAGCCCTCTCAGTGAGCAGTTCTTC.

This clone was recorded a few times. The rearrangement joins TRBV7-9 to TRBJ1-5; D remains ambiguous. There are 13 residues in the CDR3. Per germline, CDR1 SEHNR and CDR2 FQNEAQ (reference sequence). V lost 1 base and J 7 bases, leaving 8 bases between the germline ends. The CDR3 sequence: CASSLEAGQPQHF. As DNA, the CDR3 is TGTGCCAGCAGCTTAGAGGCGGGGCAGCCCCAGCATTTT.

The chain joins TRBV6-2 or TRBV6-3 to TRBJ2-6; 8 bases are shared with TRBD1. The V gene's germline CDR1 is MNHEY and CDR2 SVGEGT. CDR3 length: 18 residues. The ends lost 3 bases at V and 0 bases at J; junction bases unmatched: 7. The CDR3 DNA follows: TGTGCCAGCAGTTATCGGACAGGGCCCTTCTCTGGGGCCAACGTCCTGACTTTC. Translating gives CASSYRTGPFSGANVLTF.

The chain links TRBV7-2 to TRBJ1-5, with D possibly TRBD1 on 5 matching bases. Deletions cut 5 bases from V and 0 bases from J, with 11 bases between. Germline values: CDR1 SGHTA, CDR2 FQGNSA. CDR3 size: 15 residues. The CDR3 sequence is CASSRGGYSNQPQHF. The CDR3 DNA follows: TGTGCCAGCAGCCGGGGGGGATATAGCAATCAGCCCCAGCATTTT.

The J gene is TRBJ1-1, the V gene TRBV4-3; D gene ambiguous. Germline CDR1 is LGHNA and CDR2 is YSLEER. The CDR3 consists of 13 residues. Trimming pared 3 bases from V and 6 bases from J, leaving 11 bases between. The CDR3 loop is CASSQDGLAEAFF. Here the CDR3 DNA reads TGCGCCAGCAGCCAGGACGGACTCGCTGAAGCTTTCTTT.

This clone was seen only once. The rearrangement links TRBV7-2 to TRBJ1-2; the D gene is possibly TRBD1 (5 bases). The V and J ends lost 6 bases and 8 bases respectively, with 13 bases between them. Germline V gene data show CDR1 as SGHTA and CDR2 as FQGNSA. The CDR3 length is 12 residues. The CDR3 nucleotides are TGTGCCAGCAGACGCGACAGTGGCGGCTACACCTTC. It encodes CASRRDSGGYTF.

The J gene is TRBJ1-2, the V gene TRBV27; 8 positions match TRBD1. Germline V gives CDR1 MNHEY, CDR2 SMNVEV (reference sequence). CDR3 length: 12 residues. Germline trimming cut 8 bases from V and 4 bases from J; bases unmatched to any gene: 3. In DNA, the CDR3 is TGTGCCAGCGGGGACAGGTTCTATGGCTACACCTTC. Its protein is CASGDRFYGYTF.

The rearrangement links TRBV3-1 (or the pseudogene TRBV3-2) to TRBJ1-3; TRBD1 matches 9 bases. The CDR3 has 16 amino acids. Unmatched junction bases numbered 6, after V lost 2 bases and J lost 4 bases. Germline loops: CDR1 LGHDT, CDR2 YNNKEL (reference sequence). The CDR3 loop reads CASSQRGQGSGNTIYF. CDR3 in DNA: TGTGCCAGCAGCCAAAGAGGACAGGGGTCCGGAAACACCATATATTTT.

CDR3: CASSLSQNTGELFF. The CDR3 nucleotides read TGTGCCAGCAGCTTAAGCCAGAACACCGGGGAGCTGTTTTTT. The J gene is TRBJ2-2, the V gene TRBV7-9; D remains ambiguous. V was clipped by 2 bases and J by 1 base, with 5 bases between them. The germline V gene encodes CDR1 SEHNR and CDR2 FQNEAQ (reference sequence). The CDR3 extends over 14 amino acids.